The clone carrying this T cell receptor (beta chain) was observed a handful of times. The sample originates from a study of blood T cell repertoires in COVID-19. The wider study: Collection of acute and convalescent COVID-19 samples took place in the United States, Italy and Spain. PBMCs, B-cell-depleted T cells, or T cells provided the cDNA or gDNA that made up the material.

V shed 1 base and J shed 5 bases, with 11 bases lying between them. Germline CDR1 is LGHDT and CDR2 is YNNKEL (reference sequence). The CDR3 spans 14 residues. As processed by the authors: Amplification from reference gene primers served as the basis for estimated nucleated cell counts. Only in-frame clones appear in the TCRdb table, and some are missing; sequencing was by immunoSEQ multiplex PCR. The DNA gave D and trimming, while V, J and clone size come from that table. The sample contains 150,000 to 200,000 clones, about 86% of which appear only once. This sequence originates from a man in his fifties with active or convalescent COVID-19. The sample was peripheral blood. The chain recombines TRBV3-1 (or the pseudogene TRBV3-2) with TRBJ2-5; the D is unclear. Written as DNA, the CDR3 is TGTGCCAGCAGCCAAGCGAATAGCTGGGAGACCCAGTACTTC. Its protein is CASSQANSWETQYF.